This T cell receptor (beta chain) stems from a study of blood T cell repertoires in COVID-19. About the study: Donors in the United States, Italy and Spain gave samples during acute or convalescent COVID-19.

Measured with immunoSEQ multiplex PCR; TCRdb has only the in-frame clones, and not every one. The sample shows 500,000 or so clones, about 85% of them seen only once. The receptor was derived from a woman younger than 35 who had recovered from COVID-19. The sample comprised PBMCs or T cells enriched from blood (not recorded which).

CDR3 nucleotide sequence: TGTGCCAGCAGCCCTCTATCCGGGGAGCTGTTTTTT. This gives the protein CASSPLSGELFF. The chain couples TRBV11-2 to TRBJ2-2; D is ambiguous. The germline V gene encodes CDR1 SGHAT and CDR2 FQNNGV. CDR3 length equals 12 residues. V gave up 5 bases and J gave up 6 bases, with 7 bases separating them.